The rows below give T cell receptor beta chains drawn from one sample of a study of T cell changes during pregnancy in multiple sclerosis. The protocol was immunoSEQ multiplex PCR, while the TCRdb copy is restricted to in-frame clones and leaves out a portion. Of 33,000 or so clones in the sample, around 91% were seen once. The sequenced sample was CD8+ T cells from peripheral blood mononuclear cells, obtained in the second trimester of pregnancy. All receptors derive from a female donor with multiple sclerosis, enrolled in a pregnancy study. Both conserved end residues are part of each CDR3. The D gene is left open where the match is weak. Clone size is given for some rows only: seen once, a few or many times, or a class if the clone is expanded.

j_call d_call cdr3_length v_call clone_size cdr3_aa cdr3_nt
TRBJ2-7 NA 14 TRBV4-3 NA CASSQDPGVGEQYF TGCGCCAGCAGCCAAGATCCAGGGGTGGGGGAGCAGTACTTC
TRBJ2-7 TRBD1 14 TRBV7-2 NA CASSPGQITYEQYF TGTGCCAGCAGCCCGGGACAGATCACCTACGAGCAGTACTTC
TRBJ2-3 TRBD2 17 TRBV27 NA CASSLSSGKGRTDTQYF TGTGCCAGCAGTTTATCGAGCGGGAAGGGGAGGACAGATACGCAGTATTTT
TRBJ1-5 TRBD1 17 TRBV28 NA CASSLPYQTGRNQPQHF TGTGCCAGCAGTTTACCGTACCAGACAGGGCGCAATCAGCCCCAGCATTTT
TRBJ2-7 NA 11 TRBV2 NA CASSQGGEQYF TGTGCCAGCAGCCAGGGGGGCGAGCAGTACTTC
TRBJ1-1 TRBD1 14 TRBV27 NA CASSWDRENTEAFF TGTGCCAGCAGCTGGGACAGGGAAAACACTGAAGCTTTCTTT
TRBJ1-5 TRBD1 14 TRBV4-3 NA CASSLDRFYQPQHF TGCGCCAGCAGCTTGGACAGGTTTTATCAGCCCCAGCATTTT
TRBJ1-1 TRBD1 13 TRBV11-2 NA CASSKGQYTEAFF TGTGCCAGCAGCAAGGGACAGTACACTGAAGCTTTCTTT
TRBJ2-2 NA 12 TRBV5-5 NA CASSLSAGELFF TGTGCCAGCAGCTTGTCAGCCGGGGAGCTGTTTTTT
TRBJ2-3 TRBD2 15 TRBV30 NA CAWSVLAGVLDTQYF TGTGCCTGGAGCGTACTAGCGGGAGTGCTAGATACGCAGTATTTT
TRBJ1-2 TRBD1 15 TRBV4-3 NA CASSQDRTGAYGYTF TGCGCCAGCAGCCAAGATCGCACAGGGGCCTATGGCTACACCTTC
TRBJ2-7 NA 14 TRBV6-6 few CASTPGWGSYEQYF TGTGCCAGCACCCCGGGGTGGGGATCGTACGAGCAGTACTTC
TRBJ2-5 TRBD2 13 TRBV28 few CASSVTPGGAQYF TGTGCCAGCAGTGTTACCCCTGGGGGGGCCCAGTACTTC
TRBJ2-7 TRBD2 14 TRBV2 NA CASTRLAETYEQYF TGTGCCAGTACTAGGCTAGCGGAGACCTACGAGCAGTACTTC
TRBJ1-1 TRBD1 18 TRBV5-1 NA CASSRWLRGQPMNTEAFF TGCGCCAGCAGCCGTTGGTTAAGGGGGCAACCGATGAACACTGAAGCTTTCTTT
TRBJ1-1 NA 17 TRBV5-6 NA CASSSLGYRTPNTEAFF TGTGCCAGCAGCTCACTGGGATACAGGACACCCAACACTGAAGCTTTCTTT
TRBJ1-2 TRBD1 15 TRBV7-9 once CATPTPGQGRNGYTF TGTGCCACCCCCACACCCGGACAGGGACGAAACGGCTACACCTTC
TRBJ2-1 TRBD1 15 TRBV15 NA CATSVQGASYNEQFF TGTGCCACCAGCGTACAGGGGGCGTCCTACAATGAGCAGTTCTTC
TRBJ1-1 NA 15 TRBV9 NA CASSKSGTHNTEAFF TGTGCCAGCAGCAAATCCGGGACACATAACACTGAAGCTTTCTTT
TRBJ2-7 TRBD1 16 TRBV7-9 NA CASVGEGGRNSYEQYF TGTGCCAGCGTAGGGGAAGGGGGCCGTAACTCCTACGAGCAGTACTTC
TRBJ1-3 NA 16 TRBV4-3 NA CASSQDRQGLGNTIYF TGCGCCAGCAGCCAAGATCGGCAGGGCCTGGGAAACACCATATATTTT
TRBJ1-2 NA 14 TRBV27 NA CASSFQGDMYGYTF TGTGCCAGCAGTTTCCAGGGTGATATGTATGGCTACACCTTC
TRBJ2-3 TRBD2 15 TRBV27 NA CASSLSGSRADTQYF TGTGCCAGCAGCCTAAGCGGGAGCCGCGCAGATACGCAGTATTTT
TRBJ2-1 NA 14 TRBV7-9 NA CASSFFGDYNEQFF TGTGCCAGCAGCTTTTTCGGGGATTACAATGAGCAGTTCTTC
TRBJ2-5 TRBD2 13 TRBV10-3 NA CAISGTSVETQYF TGTGCCATCTCTGGGACTAGCGTGGAGACCCAGTACTTC
TRBJ2-1 TRBD2 14 TRBV28 NA CASSQRGSYNEQFF TGTGCCAGCAGCCAGCGGGGCTCCTACAATGAGCAGTTCTTC
TRBJ2-5 TRBD2 15 TRBV6-5 NA CASTLTGGAQETQYF TGTGCCAGCACCCTTACGGGAGGGGCCCAAGAGACCCAGTACTTC
TRBJ1-1 NA 13 TRBV5-4 NA CASRNKQGEGAFF TGTGCCAGCAGGAATAAACAGGGTGAAGGTGCTTTCTTT
TRBJ1-1 NA 14 TRBV15 once CATSTEAGYTEAFF TGTGCCACCAGCACCGAGGCGGGGTACACTGAAGCTTTCTTT
TRBJ2-7 TRBD2 16 TRBV9 NA CASSPRWTSESYEQYF TGTGCCAGCAGCCCCCGATGGACTAGCGAGTCCTACGAGCAGTACTTC
TRBJ1-4 NA 16 TRBV28 NA CASTLSGMETNEKLFF TGTGCCAGCACACTTTCCGGGATGGAAACTAATGAAAAACTGTTTTTT
TRBJ2-5 TRBD2 16 TRBV4-2 few CASSQAGSGTQETQYF TGTGCCAGCAGCCAGGCGGGTAGCGGGACTCAAGAGACCCAGTACTTC
TRBJ2-1 TRBD1 12 TRBV7-2 NA CASSFTGDEQFF TGTGCCAGCAGCTTCACAGGGGATGAGCAGTTCTTC
TRBJ2-1 TRBD2 19 TRBV9 once CASSVEGSSGNPSYNEQFF TGTGCCAGCAGCGTAGAGGGGTCTAGCGGGAATCCCTCCTACAATGAGCAGTTCTTC
TRBJ2-7 NA 15 TRBV6-6 NA CASSYSPTTSYEQYF TGTGCCAGCAGTTACTCGCCTACCACCTCCTACGAGCAGTACTTC
TRBJ1-1 NA 12 TRBV4-1 NA CASSQEGQEAFF TGCGCCAGCAGCCAAGAGGGACAAGAAGCTTTCTTT
TRBJ2-2 NA 13 TRBV7-2 NA CASSLTNTGELFF TGTGCCAGCAGCTTAACAAACACCGGGGAGCTGTTTTTT
TRBJ2-2 NA 14 TRBV6-4 few CASSGGPDTGELFF TGTGCCAGCAGTGGGGGGCCAGACACCGGGGAGCTGTTTTTT